This T cell receptor (beta chain) was found in a study of radiotherapy plus CTLA-4 blockade in lung cancer. Clones were read by immunoSEQ multiplex PCR, and TCRdb kept only the in-frame ones, dropping some. Of approximately 85,000 clones listed, more than 75% are singletons. The V segment lost 2 bases and the J segment 4 bases; nucleotides outside the gene matches: 8. The CDR3 spans 15 residues. Germline V gene lookup returns CDR1 SGHTA and CDR2 FQGNSA. This receptor was obtained from a human donor with non-small cell lung cancer who had a partial response to radiotherapy plus ipilimumab. The material was peripheral blood, obtained from a patient treated with radiotherapy plus ipilimumab. The chain is built from TRBV7-2 and TRBJ2-7; 7 positions match TRBD1. This CDR3 is CASSLMRGQKYEQYV. DNA of the CDR3: TGTGCCAGCAGCTTAATGAGGGGGCAAAAGTACGAGCAGTACGTC.